This T cell receptor beta chain was obtained from a study of blood T cell repertoires in COVID-19. About the research overall: PBMCs, B-cell-depleted T cells, or T cells were the source of the cDNA or gDNA that made up the material.

Between the trimmed V and J ends, which lost 4 bases and 4 bases, there was a span of 14 bases. The CDR3 totals 13 residues. Germline loops: CDR1 SQVTM, CDR2 ANQGSEA. In the original workflow: Counts of nucleated cells, estimated from reference gene primer amplification, were obtained. The table came from immunoSEQ multiplex PCR; TCRdb's copy has only in-frame clones and leaves some out. V, J and clone size derive from that table, while D and trimming were established from the DNA sequence. Of 200,000 to 300,000 clones in the sample, roughly four fifths were seen once. This clone was seen many times. J is TRBJ2-7 and V is TRBV29-1; D might be TRBD2 (7 bases). Source material: peripheral blood. The sequence was collected from a woman between 65 and 79 years old with acute or convalescent COVID-19. CDR3 sequence (DNA): TGCAGCGTTGGCGGGGGCTCTATTTACGAGCAGTACTTC. This gives the protein CSVGGGSIYEQYF.